This TCR beta chain was captured in a study of Ad26.COV2.S vaccination and SARS-CoV-2 variants. The sample's treatment: 19 received Ad26.COV2.S at low or high dose, single or two shots; roughly 5 received placebo; per-sample allocation not given. Repertoires come from day 63 after the first vaccine or placebo injection. Germline loops: CDR1 SGHRS, CDR2 YFSETQ. V was cut by 0 bases and J by 0 bases, with 11 bases left in between. The CDR3 totals 16 residues. The method was immunoSEQ multiplex PCR; TCRdb's version includes in-frame clones alone and lacks a portion of them. The sample lists 300,000 to 350,000 clones, around 89% seen once, with approximately 5% in the top ten.

This sequence originates from a person aged 18-65 years who received the Ad26.COV2.S COVID-19 vaccine or a placebo. V usage is TRBV5-1 and J usage is TRBJ2-3; D unclear. This sample comprised peripheral blood, obtained in a trial of Ad26.COV2.S vaccine versus placebo. DNA for the CDR3: TGCGCCAGCAGCTTGGAGTCGGTCACTAGCACAGATACGCAGTATTTT. Translated, it gives CASSLESVTSTDTQYF.